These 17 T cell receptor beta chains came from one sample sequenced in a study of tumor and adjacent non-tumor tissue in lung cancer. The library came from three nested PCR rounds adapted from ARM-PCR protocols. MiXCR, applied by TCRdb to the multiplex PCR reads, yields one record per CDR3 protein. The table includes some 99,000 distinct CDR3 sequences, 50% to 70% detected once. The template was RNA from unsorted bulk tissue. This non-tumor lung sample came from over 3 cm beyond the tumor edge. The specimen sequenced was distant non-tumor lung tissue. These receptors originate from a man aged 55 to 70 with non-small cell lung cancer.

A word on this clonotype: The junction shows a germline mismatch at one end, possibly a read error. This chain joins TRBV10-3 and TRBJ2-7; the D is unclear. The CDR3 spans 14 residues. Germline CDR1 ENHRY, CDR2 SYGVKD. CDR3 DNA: TGTGGCATCAATGGCCAGAAAGGGTTGGTCGAGCAGTACTTC. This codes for CGINGQKGLVEQYF.

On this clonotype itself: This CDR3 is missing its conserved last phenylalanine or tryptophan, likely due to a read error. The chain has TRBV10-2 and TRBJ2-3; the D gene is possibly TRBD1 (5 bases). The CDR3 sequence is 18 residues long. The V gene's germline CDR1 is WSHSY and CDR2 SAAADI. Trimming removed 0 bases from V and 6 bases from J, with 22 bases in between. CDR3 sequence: CASSESVTGASVTDTQYL. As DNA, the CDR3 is TGCGCCAGCAGTGAGTCGGTCACAGGTGCCTCGGTTACTGATACGCAGTATTTA.

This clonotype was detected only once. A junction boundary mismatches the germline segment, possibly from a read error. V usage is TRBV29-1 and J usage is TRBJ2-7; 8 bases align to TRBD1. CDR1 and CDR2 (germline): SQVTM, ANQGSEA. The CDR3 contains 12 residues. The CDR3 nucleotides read TGCATCATCCGGGCAGGGGGCGTCGAGCAGTGCTTC. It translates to CIIRAGGVEQCF.

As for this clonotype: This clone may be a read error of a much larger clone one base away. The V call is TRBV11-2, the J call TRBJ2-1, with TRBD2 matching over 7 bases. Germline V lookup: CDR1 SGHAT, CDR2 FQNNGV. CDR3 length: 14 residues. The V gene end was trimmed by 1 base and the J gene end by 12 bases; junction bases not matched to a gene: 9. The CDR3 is CASSLGLAVQSQFF. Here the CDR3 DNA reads TGTGCCAGCAGCTTAGGGCTAGCGGTACAATCGCAGTTCTTC.

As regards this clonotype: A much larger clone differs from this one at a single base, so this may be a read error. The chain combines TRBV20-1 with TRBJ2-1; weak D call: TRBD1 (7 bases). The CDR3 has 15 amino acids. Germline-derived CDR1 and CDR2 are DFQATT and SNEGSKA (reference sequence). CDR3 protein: CSARAQGGRGNEHFF. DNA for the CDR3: TGCAGTGCTAGGGCCCAGGGGGGAAGGGGCAATGAGCACTTCTTC.

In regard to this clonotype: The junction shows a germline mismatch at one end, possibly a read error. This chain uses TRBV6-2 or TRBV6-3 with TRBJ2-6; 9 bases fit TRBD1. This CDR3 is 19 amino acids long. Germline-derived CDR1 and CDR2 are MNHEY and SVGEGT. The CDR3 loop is CVSSYPIGQGSSGANVLTF. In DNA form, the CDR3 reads TGTGTCAGCAGTTACCCGATCGGACAGGGGTCCTCTGGGGCCAACGTCCTGACTTTC.

The CDR3 nucleotides are TGTGCCAGCAGCTTCAGGGGGCTTGGATCTTACGAGCAGTACTTC. This gives the protein CASSFRGLGSYEQYF. The rearrangement uses TRBV12-3 or TRBV12-4 and TRBJ2-7; 8 nucleotides line up with TRBD1. V was clipped by 6 bases and J by 4 bases; unmatched bases: 11. The CDR3 covers 15 residues.

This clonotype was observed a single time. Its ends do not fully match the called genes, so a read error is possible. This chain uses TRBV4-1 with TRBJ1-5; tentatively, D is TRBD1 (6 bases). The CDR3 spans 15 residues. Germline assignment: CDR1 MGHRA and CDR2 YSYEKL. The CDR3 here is CTNSQVAGEDQPRHF. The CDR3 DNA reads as TGCACCAACAGCCAAGTGGCAGGGGAGGATCAGCCCCGGCATTTT.

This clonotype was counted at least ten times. The chain's CDR3 is CASSYRAVARDEKLFF. As DNA, the CDR3 is TGTGCCAGCAGTTACCGGGCGGTTGCACGCGATGAAAAACTGTTTTTT. The rearrangement links TRBV6-2 or TRBV6-3 to TRBJ1-4; D unresolved. There are 16 residues in the CDR3. Trimming cost V 2 bases and J 6 bases, with 16 bases left between them. Germline CDR1 is MNHEY and CDR2 is SVGEGT.

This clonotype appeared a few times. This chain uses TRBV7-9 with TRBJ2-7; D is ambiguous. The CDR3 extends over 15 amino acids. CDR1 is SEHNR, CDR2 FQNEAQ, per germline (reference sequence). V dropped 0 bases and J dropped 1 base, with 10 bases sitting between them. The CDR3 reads CASSLAEMQSYEQYF. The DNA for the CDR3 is TGTGCCAGCAGCTTAGCCGAAATGCAGTCCTACGAGCAGTACTTC. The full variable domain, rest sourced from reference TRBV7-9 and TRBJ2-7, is DTGVSQNPRHKITKRGQNVTFRCDPISEHNRLYWYRQTLGQGPEFLTYFQNEAQLEKSRLLSDRFSAERPKGSFSTLEIQRTEQGDSAMYLCASSLAEMQSYEQYFGPGTRLTVT.

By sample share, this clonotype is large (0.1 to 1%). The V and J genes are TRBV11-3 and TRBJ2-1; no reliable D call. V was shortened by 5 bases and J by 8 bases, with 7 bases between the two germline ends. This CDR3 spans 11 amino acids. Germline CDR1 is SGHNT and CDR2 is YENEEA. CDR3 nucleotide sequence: TGTGCCAGCAGCGAGGCGCATGAGCAGTTCTTC. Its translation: CASSEAHEQFF.

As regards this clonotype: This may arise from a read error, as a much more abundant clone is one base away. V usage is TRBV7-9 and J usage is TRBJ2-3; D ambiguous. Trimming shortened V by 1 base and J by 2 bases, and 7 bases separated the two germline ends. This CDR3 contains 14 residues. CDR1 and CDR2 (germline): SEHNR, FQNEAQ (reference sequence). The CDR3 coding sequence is TGTGCCAGCAGCTTAGACAGACCCACAGATACGCAGTATTTT. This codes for CASSLDRPTDTQYF.

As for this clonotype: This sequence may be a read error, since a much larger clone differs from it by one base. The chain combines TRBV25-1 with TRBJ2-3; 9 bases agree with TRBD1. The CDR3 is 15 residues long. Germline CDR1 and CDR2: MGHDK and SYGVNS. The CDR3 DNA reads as TGTGACAGCAGTCCATCGGGACAGGGCCCAGATACGCAGTATTTT. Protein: CDSSPSGQGPDTQYF.

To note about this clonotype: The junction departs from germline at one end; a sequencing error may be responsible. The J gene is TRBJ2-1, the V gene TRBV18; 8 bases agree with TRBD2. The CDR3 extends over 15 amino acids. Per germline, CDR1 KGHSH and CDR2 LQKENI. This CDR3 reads CDSSPGLGFYNEQFF. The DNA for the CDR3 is TGTGACAGCTCACCGGGACTAGGGTTCTACAATGAGCAGTTCTTC.

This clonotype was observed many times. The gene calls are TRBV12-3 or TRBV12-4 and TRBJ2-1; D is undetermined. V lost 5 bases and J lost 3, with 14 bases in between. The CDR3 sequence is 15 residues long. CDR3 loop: CASSADNYHYNEQFF. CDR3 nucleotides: TGTGCCAGCAGTGCCGACAATTACCACTACAATGAGCAGTTCTTC.

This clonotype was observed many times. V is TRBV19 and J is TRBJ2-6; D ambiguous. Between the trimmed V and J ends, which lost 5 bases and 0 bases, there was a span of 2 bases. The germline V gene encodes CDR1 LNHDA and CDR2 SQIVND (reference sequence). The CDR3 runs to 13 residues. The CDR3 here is CASSLSGANVLTF. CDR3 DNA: TGTGCCAGTAGTCTCTCTGGGGCCAACGTCCTGACTTTC. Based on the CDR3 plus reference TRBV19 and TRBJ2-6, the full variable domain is DGGITQSPKYLFRKEGQNVTLSCEQNLNHDAMYWYRQDPGQGLRLIYYSQIVNDFQKGDIAEGYSVSREKKESFPLTVTSAQKNPTAFYLCASSLSGANVLTFGAGSRLTVL.

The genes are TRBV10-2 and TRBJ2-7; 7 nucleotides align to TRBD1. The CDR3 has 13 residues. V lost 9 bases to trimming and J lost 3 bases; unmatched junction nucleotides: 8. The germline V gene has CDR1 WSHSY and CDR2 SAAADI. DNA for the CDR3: TGCGCCAGGAGTCCAGACAGGGTCTACGAGCAGTACTTC. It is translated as CARSPDRVYEQYF.